This T cell receptor beta chain was recovered during a study of cytomegalovirus exposure and HLA in healthy donors. General observations from the study: Later analysis demonstrated an association between a missense DCLRE1C variant and TCR beta V- and J-gene trimming.

This clone has only one observation. Its antigen is undetermined. The PCR had 60 Vbeta and 13 Jbeta primers. Sequencing was performed with immunoSEQ multiplex PCR; in TCRdb, only in-frame clones are kept and a portion is missing. The sample gives about 93,000 clones, 82% of which show up once; around 3.8% is in the top ten. Material: PBMCs. The sequence was obtained from a man aged 50 to 59 in good health and CMV-seronegative.

The CDR3 DNA is TGTGCCTGGAGTGTACCCGGGACAACAAGCAATCAGCCCCAGCATTTT. Residues: CAWSVPGTTSNQPQHF. V and J are TRBV30 and TRBJ1-5, with D perhaps matching TRBD1 (6 bases). Germline values: CDR1 GTSNPN, CDR2 SVGIG (reference sequence). The CDR3 is 16 residues long. V was trimmed by 0 bases and J by 1 base, leaving 13 bases between them.